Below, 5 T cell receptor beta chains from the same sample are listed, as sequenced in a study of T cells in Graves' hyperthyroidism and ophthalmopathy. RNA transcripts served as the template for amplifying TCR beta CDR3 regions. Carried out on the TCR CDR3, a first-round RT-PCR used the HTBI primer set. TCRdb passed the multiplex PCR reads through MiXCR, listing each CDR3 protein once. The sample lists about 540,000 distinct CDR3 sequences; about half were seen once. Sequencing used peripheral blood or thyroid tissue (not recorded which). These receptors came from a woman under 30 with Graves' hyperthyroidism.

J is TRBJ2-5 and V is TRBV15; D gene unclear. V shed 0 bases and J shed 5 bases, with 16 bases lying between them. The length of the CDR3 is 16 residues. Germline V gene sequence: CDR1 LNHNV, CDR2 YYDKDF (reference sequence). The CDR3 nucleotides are TGTGCCACCAGCAGAGATAATAAGGGAAGAACGGAGACCCAGTACTTC. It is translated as CATSRDNKGRTETQYF.

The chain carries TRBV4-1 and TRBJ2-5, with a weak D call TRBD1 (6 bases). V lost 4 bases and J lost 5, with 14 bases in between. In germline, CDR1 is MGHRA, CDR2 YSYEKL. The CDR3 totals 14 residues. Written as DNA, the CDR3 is TGCGCCAGCAGCCTGATACAGGGTACCGAGACCCAGTACTTC. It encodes CASSLIQGTETQYF.

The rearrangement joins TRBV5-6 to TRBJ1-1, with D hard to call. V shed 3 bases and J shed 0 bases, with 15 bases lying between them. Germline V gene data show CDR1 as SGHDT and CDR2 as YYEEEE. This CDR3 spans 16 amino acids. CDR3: CASSSMTNFMNTEAFF. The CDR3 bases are TGTGCCAGCAGCTCAATGACAAACTTCATGAACACTGAAGCTTTCTTT.

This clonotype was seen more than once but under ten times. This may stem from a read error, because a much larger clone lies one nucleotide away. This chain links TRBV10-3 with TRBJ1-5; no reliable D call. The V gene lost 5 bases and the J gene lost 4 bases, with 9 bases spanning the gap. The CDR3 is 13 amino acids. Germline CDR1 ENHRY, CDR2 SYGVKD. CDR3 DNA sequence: TGTGCCATCAGTTATACGGGGAATCAGCCCCAGCATTTT. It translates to CAISYTGNQPQHF.

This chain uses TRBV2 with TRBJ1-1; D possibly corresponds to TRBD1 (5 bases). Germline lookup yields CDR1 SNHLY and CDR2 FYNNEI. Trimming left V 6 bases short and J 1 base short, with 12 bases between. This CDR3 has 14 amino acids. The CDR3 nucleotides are TGTGCCAGCAGAGAACAGGCGTGGAACACTGAAGCTTTCTTT. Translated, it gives CASREQAWNTEAFF.